This T cell receptor beta chain originates from a study of cytomegalovirus exposure and HLA in healthy donors. PCR used 60 Vbeta primers and 13 Jbeta primers. Measured with immunoSEQ multiplex PCR; TCRdb has only the in-frame clones, and not every one. The sample has approximately 150,000 clones, under 70% seen once. The ends lost 4 bases at V and 9 bases at J; junction bases unmatched: 4. CDR1 is SQVTM, CDR2 ANQGSEA, per germline. The CDR3 is 13 amino acids. The material sequenced was PBMCs. The receptor was isolated from a woman in her twenties or thirties in good health and CMV-seropositive. This chain connects TRBV29-1 to TRBJ1-6; 9 bases match TRBD1. CDR3 bases: TGCAGCGTTGCAACAGGGGGCTCTTCACCCCTCCACTTT. It codes for CSVATGGSSPLHF.